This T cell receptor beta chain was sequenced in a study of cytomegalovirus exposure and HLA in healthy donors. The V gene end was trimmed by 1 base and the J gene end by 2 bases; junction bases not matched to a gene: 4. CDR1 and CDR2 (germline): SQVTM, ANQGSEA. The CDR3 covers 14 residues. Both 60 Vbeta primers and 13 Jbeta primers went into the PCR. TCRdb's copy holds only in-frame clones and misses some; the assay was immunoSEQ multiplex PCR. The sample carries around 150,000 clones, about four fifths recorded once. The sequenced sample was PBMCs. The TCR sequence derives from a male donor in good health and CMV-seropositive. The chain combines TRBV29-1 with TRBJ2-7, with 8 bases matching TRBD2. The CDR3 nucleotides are TGCAGCGTTGAAGTTCTCGGGAGGGCCTACGAGCAGTACTTC. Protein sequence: CSVEVLGRAYEQYF.